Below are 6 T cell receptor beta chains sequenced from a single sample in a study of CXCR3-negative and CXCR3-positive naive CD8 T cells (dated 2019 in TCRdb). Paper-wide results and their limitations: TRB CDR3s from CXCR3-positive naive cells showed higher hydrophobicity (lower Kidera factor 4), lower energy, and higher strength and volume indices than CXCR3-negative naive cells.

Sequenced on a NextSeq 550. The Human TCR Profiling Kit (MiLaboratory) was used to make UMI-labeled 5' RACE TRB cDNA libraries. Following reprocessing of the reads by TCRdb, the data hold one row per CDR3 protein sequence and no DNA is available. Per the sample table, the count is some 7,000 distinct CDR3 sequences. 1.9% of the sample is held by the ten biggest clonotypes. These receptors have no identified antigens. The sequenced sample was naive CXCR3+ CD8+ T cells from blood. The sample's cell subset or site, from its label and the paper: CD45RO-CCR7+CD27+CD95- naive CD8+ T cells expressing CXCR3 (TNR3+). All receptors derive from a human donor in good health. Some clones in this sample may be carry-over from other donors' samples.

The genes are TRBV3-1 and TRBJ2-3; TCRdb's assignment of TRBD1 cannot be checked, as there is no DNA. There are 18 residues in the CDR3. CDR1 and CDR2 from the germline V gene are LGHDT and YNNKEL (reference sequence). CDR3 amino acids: CASSQEVGTGASTDTQYF.

CDR3 sequence reads: CASSSVQPTDTQYF. J is TRBJ2-3 and V is TRBV7-2. The CDR3 runs to 14 residues. Germline V CDR1 and CDR2: SGHTA, FQGNSA. Full variable domain (missing parts from reference TRBV7-2 and TRBJ2-3): GAGVSQSPSNKVTEKGKDVELRCDPISGHTALYWYRQSLGQGLEFLIYFQGNSAPDKSGLPSDRFSAERTGGSVSTLTIQRTQQEDSAVYLCASSSVQPTDTQYFGPGTRLTVL.

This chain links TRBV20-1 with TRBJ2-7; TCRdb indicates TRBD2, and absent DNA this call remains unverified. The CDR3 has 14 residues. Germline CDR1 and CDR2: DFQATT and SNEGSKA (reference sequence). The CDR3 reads CSARLASGHHEQYF.

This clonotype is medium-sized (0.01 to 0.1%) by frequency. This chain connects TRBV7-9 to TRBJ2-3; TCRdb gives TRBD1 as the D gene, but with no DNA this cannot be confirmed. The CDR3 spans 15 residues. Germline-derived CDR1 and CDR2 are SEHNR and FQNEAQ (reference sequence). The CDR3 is CASSSSDSYTDTQYF.

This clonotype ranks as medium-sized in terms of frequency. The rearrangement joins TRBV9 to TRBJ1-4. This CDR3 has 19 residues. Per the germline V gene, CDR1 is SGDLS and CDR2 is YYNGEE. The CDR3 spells CASSTPRAGLQGRNEKLFF.

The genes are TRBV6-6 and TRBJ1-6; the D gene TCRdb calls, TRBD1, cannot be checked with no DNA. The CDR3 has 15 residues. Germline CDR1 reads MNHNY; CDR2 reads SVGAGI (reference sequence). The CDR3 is CASSYGQGMGSPLHF.